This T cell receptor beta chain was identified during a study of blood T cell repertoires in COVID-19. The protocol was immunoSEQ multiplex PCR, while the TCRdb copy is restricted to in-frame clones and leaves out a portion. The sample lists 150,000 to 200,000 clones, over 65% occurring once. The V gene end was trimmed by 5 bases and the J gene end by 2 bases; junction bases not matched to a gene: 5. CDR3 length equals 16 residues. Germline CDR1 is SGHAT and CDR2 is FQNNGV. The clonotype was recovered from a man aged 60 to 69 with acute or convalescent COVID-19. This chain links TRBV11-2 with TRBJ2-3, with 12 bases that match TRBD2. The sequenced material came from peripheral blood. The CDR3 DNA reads TGTGCCAGCAGCACACTAGCGGGGGGAAACACAGATACGCAGTATTTT. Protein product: CASSTLAGGNTDTQYF. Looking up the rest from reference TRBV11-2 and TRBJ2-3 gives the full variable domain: EAGVAQSPRYKIIEKRQSVAFWCNPISGHATLYWYQQILGQGPKLLIQFQNNGVVDDSQLPKDRFSAERLKGVDSTLKIQPAKLEDSAVYLCASSTLAGGNTDTQYFGPGTRLTVL.